This TCR beta chain was identified in a study of blood T cells in healthy people across ages. Study context: Capture by template switching was about one barcoded beta molecule per two T cells. The study, taken as a whole, reports: The study lacked donor CMV status, which possibly confounded expanded clonotype changes.

For this clonotype: Its antigen is as yet unknown.

CDR3 length: 11 amino acids. Germline loops: CDR1 SNHLY, CDR2 FYNNEI. The V gene lost 6 bases and the J gene lost 8 bases, with 10 bases spanning the gap. The people who gave samples were healthy Caucasians from Russia, aged roughly 6 to 100. A second about 7 to 12 cycle PCR used barcoded and J-beta primers. TCRdb itself ran the 5' RACE reads through MiXCR, one entry per CDR3 protein. The table records about 810,000 distinct CDR3 sequences, 30% to 45% of them present only once. The source is a young man in good health. The sample comprised blood. The genes are TRBV2 and TRBJ1-2, with unresolved D. The CDR3 region has the DNA TGTGCCAGCAGGCCCGATGGGGGCTACACCTTC. It yields the protein CASRPDGGYTF.